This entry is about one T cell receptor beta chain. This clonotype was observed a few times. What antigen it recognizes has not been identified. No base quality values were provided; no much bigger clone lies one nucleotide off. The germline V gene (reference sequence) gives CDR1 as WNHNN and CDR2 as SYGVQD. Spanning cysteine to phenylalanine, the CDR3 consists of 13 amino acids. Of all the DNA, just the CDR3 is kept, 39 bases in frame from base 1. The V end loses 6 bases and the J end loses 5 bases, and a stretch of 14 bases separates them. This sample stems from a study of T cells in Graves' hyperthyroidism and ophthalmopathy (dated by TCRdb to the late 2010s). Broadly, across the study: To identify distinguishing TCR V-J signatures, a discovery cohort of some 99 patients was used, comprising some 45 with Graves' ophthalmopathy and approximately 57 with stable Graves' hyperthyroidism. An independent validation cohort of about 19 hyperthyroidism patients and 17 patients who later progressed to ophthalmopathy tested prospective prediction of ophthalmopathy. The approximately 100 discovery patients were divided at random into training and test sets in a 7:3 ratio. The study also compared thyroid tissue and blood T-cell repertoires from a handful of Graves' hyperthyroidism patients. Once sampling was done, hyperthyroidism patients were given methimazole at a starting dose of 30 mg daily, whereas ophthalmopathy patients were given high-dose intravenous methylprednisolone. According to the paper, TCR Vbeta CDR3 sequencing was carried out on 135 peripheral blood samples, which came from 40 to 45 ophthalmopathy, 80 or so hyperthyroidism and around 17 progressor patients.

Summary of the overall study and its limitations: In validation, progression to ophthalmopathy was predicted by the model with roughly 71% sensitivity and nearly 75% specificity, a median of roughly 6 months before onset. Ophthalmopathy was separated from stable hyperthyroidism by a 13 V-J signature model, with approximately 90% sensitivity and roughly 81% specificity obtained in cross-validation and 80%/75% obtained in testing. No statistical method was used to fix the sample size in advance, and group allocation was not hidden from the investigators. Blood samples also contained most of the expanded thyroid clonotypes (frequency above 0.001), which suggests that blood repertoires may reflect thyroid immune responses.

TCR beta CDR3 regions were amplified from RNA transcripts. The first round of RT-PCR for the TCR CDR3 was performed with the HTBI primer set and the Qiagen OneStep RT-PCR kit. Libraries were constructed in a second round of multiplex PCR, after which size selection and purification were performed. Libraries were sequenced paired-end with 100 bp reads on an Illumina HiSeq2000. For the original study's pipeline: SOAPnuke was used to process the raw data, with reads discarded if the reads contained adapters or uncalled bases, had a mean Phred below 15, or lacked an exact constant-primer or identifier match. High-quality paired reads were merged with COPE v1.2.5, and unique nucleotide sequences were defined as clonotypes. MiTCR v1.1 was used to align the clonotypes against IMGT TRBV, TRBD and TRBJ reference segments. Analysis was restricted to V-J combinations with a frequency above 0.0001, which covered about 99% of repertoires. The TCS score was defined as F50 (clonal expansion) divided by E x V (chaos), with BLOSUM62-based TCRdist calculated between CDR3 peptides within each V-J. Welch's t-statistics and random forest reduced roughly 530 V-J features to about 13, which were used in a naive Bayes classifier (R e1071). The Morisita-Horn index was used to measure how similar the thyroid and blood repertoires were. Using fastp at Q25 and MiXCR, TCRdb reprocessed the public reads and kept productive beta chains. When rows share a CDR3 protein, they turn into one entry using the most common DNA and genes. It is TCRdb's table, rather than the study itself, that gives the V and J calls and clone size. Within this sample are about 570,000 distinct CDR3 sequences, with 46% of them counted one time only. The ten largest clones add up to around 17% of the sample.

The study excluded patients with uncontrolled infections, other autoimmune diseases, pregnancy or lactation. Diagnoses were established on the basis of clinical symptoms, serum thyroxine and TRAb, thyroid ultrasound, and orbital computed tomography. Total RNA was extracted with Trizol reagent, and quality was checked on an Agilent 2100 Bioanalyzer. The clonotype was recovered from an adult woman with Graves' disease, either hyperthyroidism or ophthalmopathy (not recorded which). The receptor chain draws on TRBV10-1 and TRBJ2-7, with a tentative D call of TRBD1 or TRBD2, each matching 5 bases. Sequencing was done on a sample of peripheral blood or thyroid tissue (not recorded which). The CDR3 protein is CASSGQGTDEQYF. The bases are TGCGCCAGCAGCGGACAAGGGACCGACGAGCAGTACTTC.